This is a list of T cell receptor beta chains from one sample in a study of Ad26.COV2.S vaccination and SARS-CoV-2 variants. Repertoires were generated with immunoSEQ multiplex PCR, while TCRdb's copy carries only in-frame clones and drops some. The profile covers 200,000 to 300,000 clones, with around 90% appearing a single time and 2.5% to 3.5% taken by the ten largest. Sequenced material: peripheral blood, taken in a trial of Ad26.COV2.S vaccine versus placebo. Receptor source: a person between 18 and 65 years old who received the Ad26.COV2.S COVID-19 vaccine or a placebo. Both conserved end residues are part of each CDR3. Each record gives: D gene, clone size, V gene, J gene, CDR3 protein, CDR3 DNA. A D gene is named only where the DNA matches it firmly. The size of a clone is reported for some rows only, either as once, few or many, or as a class for expanded clones.

d_call: .
clone_size: .
v_call: TRBV7-2
j_call: TRBJ1-5
cdr3_aa: CASSFGGRGNQPQHF
cdr3_nt: TGTGCCAGCAGCTTTGGGGGGCGAGGCAATCAGCCCCAGCATTTT

d_call: .
clone_size: .
v_call: TRBV11-2
j_call: TRBJ2-7
cdr3_aa: CASSFGDIGYEQYF
cdr3_nt: TGTGCCAGCAGTTTCGGGGACATTGGTTACGAGCAGTACTTC

d_call: .
clone_size: .
v_call: TRBV7-2
j_call: TRBJ2-3
cdr3_aa: CASTMGRTDTQYF
cdr3_nt: TGTGCCAGCACTATGGGCCGCACAGATACGCAGTATTTT

d_call: TRBD2
clone_size: .
v_call: TRBV9
j_call: TRBJ2-7
cdr3_aa: CASSVGTSGSYEQYF
cdr3_nt: TGTGCCAGCAGCGTTGGGACTAGCGGCTCCTACGAGCAGTACTTC

d_call: TRBD1
clone_size: .
v_call: TRBV9
j_call: TRBJ1-2
cdr3_aa: CASSPGGSLLYGYTF
cdr3_nt: TGTGCCAGCAGCCCAGGGGGGTCCCTACTCTATGGCTACACCTTC

d_call: TRBD1
clone_size: .
v_call: TRBV27
j_call: TRBJ1-2
cdr3_aa: CASSTWDRSYGYTF
cdr3_nt: TGTGCCAGCAGTACCTGGGACAGAAGCTATGGCTACACCTTC

d_call: .
clone_size: .
v_call: TRBV5-4
j_call: TRBJ2-5
cdr3_aa: CASSYYSGPGINPETQYF
cdr3_nt: TGTGCCAGCAGCTACTATTCAGGGCCGGGGATTAATCCGGAGACCCAGTACTTC

d_call: .
clone_size: .
v_call: TRBV7-2
j_call: TRBJ2-7
cdr3_aa: CASSPRGYEQYF
cdr3_nt: TGTGCCAGCAGCCCACGGGGTTACGAGCAGTACTTC

d_call: TRBD2
clone_size: .
v_call: TRBV5-1
j_call: TRBJ2-1
cdr3_aa: CASSWLAGGNEQFF
cdr3_nt: TGCGCCAGCAGCTGGCTAGCGGGGGGGAATGAGCAGTTCTTC

d_call: .
clone_size: .
v_call: TRBV7-9
j_call: TRBJ1-2
cdr3_aa: CASSLAGNGYTF
cdr3_nt: TGTGCCAGCAGCTTAGCAGGGAATGGCTACACCTTC

d_call: .
clone_size: .
v_call: TRBV2
j_call: TRBJ2-7
cdr3_aa: CASSEAGGGGSGYEQYF
cdr3_nt: TGTGCCAGCAGTGAAGCGGGGGGTGGAGGGAGTGGCTACGAGCAGTACTTC

d_call: .
clone_size: once
v_call: TRBV18
j_call: TRBJ2-2
cdr3_aa: CASSPPGWQGNTGELFF
cdr3_nt: TGTGCCAGCTCACCACCGGGCTGGCAGGGAAACACCGGGGAGCTGTTTTTT

d_call: TRBD1
clone_size: .
v_call: TRBV30
j_call: TRBJ2-7
cdr3_aa: CAWSTGGGYEQYF
cdr3_nt: TGTGCCTGGTCGACAGGGGGCGGGTACGAGCAGTACTTC

d_call: .
clone_size: .
v_call: TRBV10-3
j_call: TRBJ2-3
cdr3_aa: CAISETATDTQYF
cdr3_nt: TGTGCCATCAGTGAGACGGCCACAGATACGCAGTATTTT

d_call: .
clone_size: .
v_call: TRBV4-3
j_call: TRBJ1-6
cdr3_aa: CASSQDGERGVSPLHF
cdr3_nt: TGCGCCAGCAGCCAAGACGGGGAACGAGGAGTTTCACCCCTCCACTTT

d_call: TRBD1
clone_size: .
v_call: TRBV2
j_call: TRBJ1-6
cdr3_aa: CASIRGQGQGSPLHF
cdr3_nt: TGTGCCAGCATCCGTGGACAGGGTCAAGGATCACCCCTCCACTTT

d_call: TRBD1
clone_size: .
v_call: TRBV5-3
j_call: TRBJ1-3
cdr3_aa: CARSSGDRDSGNTIYF
cdr3_nt: TGTGCCAGAAGCTCGGGGGACAGGGACTCTGGAAACACCATATATTTT

d_call: .
clone_size: once
v_call: TRBV7-3
j_call: TRBJ1-1
cdr3_aa: CASSLGGFSEAFF
cdr3_nt: TGTGCCAGCAGCTTAGGGGGCTTCTCTGAAGCTTTCTTT

d_call: .
clone_size: .
v_call: TRBV7-6
j_call: TRBJ2-3
cdr3_aa: CASSRSSDTQYF
cdr3_nt: TGTGCCAGCAGCCGAAGTTCGGATACGCAGTATTTT

d_call: .
clone_size: .
v_call: TRBV4-1
j_call: TRBJ1-4
cdr3_aa: CASSQDSIEVRKLFF
cdr3_nt: TGCGCCAGCAGCCAAGACTCCATAGAAGTCCGAAAACTGTTTTTT

d_call: .
clone_size: .
v_call: TRBV7-2
j_call: TRBJ1-3
cdr3_aa: CASSLAGGAGNTIYF
cdr3_nt: TGTGCCAGCAGCTTAGCTGGTGGCGCCGGAAACACCATATATTTT

d_call: TRBD1
clone_size: .
v_call: TRBV7-9
j_call: TRBJ1-6
cdr3_aa: CASSSVTGGNSPLHF
cdr3_nt: TGTGCCAGCAGCTCCGTTACAGGGGGTAATTCACCCCTCCACTTT

d_call: TRBD2
clone_size: .
v_call: TRBV3-1/TRBV3-2
j_call: TRBJ2-6
cdr3_aa: CASSRKRGGAVGANVLTF
cdr3_nt: TGTGCCAGCAGCCGCAAACGCGGGGGGGCTGTTGGGGCCAACGTCCTGACTTTC

d_call: TRBD1
clone_size: .
v_call: TRBV4-2
j_call: TRBJ1-1
cdr3_aa: CASLETGRVNTEAFF
cdr3_nt: TGTGCCAGCTTAGAGACAGGGCGGGTGAACACTGAAGCTTTCTTT

d_call: TRBD1
clone_size: .
v_call: TRBV7-2
j_call: TRBJ2-7
cdr3_aa: CASSFSGTESSYEQYF
cdr3_nt: TGTGCCAGCAGCTTCTCTGGGACAGAGAGCTCCTACGAGCAGTACTTC

d_call: TRBD2
clone_size: .
v_call: TRBV9
j_call: TRBJ2-6
cdr3_aa: CASSERLAGHSGANVLTF
cdr3_nt: TGTGCCAGCAGCGAGCGACTAGCGGGGCACTCTGGGGCCAACGTCCTGACTTTC

d_call: TRBD1
clone_size: .
v_call: TRBV6-5
j_call: TRBJ1-4
cdr3_aa: CASRTSRDRVRLFF
cdr3_nt: TGTGCCAGCAGAACAAGCCGGGACAGGGTACGACTGTTTTTT

d_call: .
clone_size: .
v_call: TRBV7-2
j_call: TRBJ1-4
cdr3_aa: CASSLAPGSNEKLFF
cdr3_nt: TGTGCCAGCAGCTTAGCGCCAGGGTCAAATGAAAAACTGTTTTTT

d_call: TRBD1
clone_size: .
v_call: TRBV6-1
j_call: TRBJ2-3
cdr3_aa: CASREGQGGTDTQYF
cdr3_nt: TGTGCCAGCAGGGAAGGACAGGGGGGCACAGATACGCAGTATTTT

d_call: TRBD1
clone_size: .
v_call: TRBV5-6
j_call: TRBJ2-1
cdr3_aa: CASSLGQGSYNEQFF
cdr3_nt: TGTGCCAGCAGCTTAGGACAGGGCTCCTACAATGAGCAGTTCTTC

d_call: .
clone_size: .
v_call: TRBV6-2/TRBV6-3
j_call: TRBJ1-1
cdr3_aa: CASSGRYRAKNTEAFF
cdr3_nt: TGTGCCAGCAGCGGAAGATACAGGGCTAAGAACACTGAAGCTTTCTTT

d_call: .
clone_size: once
v_call: TRBV18
j_call: TRBJ1-2
cdr3_aa: CASSPGTVDYGHTF
cdr3_nt: TGTGCCAGCTCACCAGGTACAGTTGACTATGGCCACACCTTC

d_call: .
clone_size: .
v_call: TRBV19
j_call: TRBJ2-2
cdr3_aa: CASSISPAGLFTGELFF
cdr3_nt: TGTGCCAGTAGTATTTCCCCTGCCGGACTATTCACCGGGGAGCTGTTTTTT

d_call: .
clone_size: .
v_call: TRBV28
j_call: TRBJ2-2
cdr3_aa: CASSGGGEVAGELFF
cdr3_nt: TGTGCCAGCAGCGGAGGGGGCGAGGTGGCCGGGGAGCTGTTTTTT

d_call: .
clone_size: once
v_call: TRBV30
j_call: TRBJ1-4
cdr3_aa: CAWSVWQGGEKLFF
cdr3_nt: TGTGCCTGGAGTGTATGGCAGGGCGGTGAAAAACTGTTTTTT

d_call: TRBD1
clone_size: .
v_call: TRBV20-1
j_call: TRBJ1-5
cdr3_aa: CSASGQGGQPQHF
cdr3_nt: TGCAGTGCTAGTGGACAGGGGGGTCAGCCCCAGCATTTT

d_call: .
clone_size: .
v_call: TRBV25-1
j_call: TRBJ2-2
cdr3_aa: CASSEAGTTGELFF
cdr3_nt: TGTGCCAGCAGTGAAGCAGGGACCACCGGGGAGCTGTTTTTT

d_call: .
clone_size: .
v_call: TRBV27
j_call: TRBJ2-4
cdr3_aa: CASSFSAGAKNIQYF
cdr3_nt: TGTGCCAGCAGTTTCTCGGCGGGGGCTAAAAACATTCAGTACTTC

d_call: .
clone_size: .
v_call: TRBV14
j_call: TRBJ2-5
cdr3_aa: CASSQVEWTVQETQYF
cdr3_nt: TGTGCCAGCAGCCAAGTAGAATGGACAGTTCAAGAGACCCAGTACTTC

d_call: .
clone_size: .
v_call: TRBV30
j_call: TRBJ1-1
cdr3_aa: CAWKGRRTPDTEAFF
cdr3_nt: TGTGCCTGGAAGGGGCGACGAACACCGGACACTGAAGCTTTCTTT

d_call: TRBD1
clone_size: .
v_call: TRBV10-2
j_call: TRBJ1-5
cdr3_aa: CATTTGYSNQPQHF
cdr3_nt: TGCGCCACTACGACAGGGTATAGCAATCAGCCCCAGCATTTT

d_call: TRBD1
clone_size: .
v_call: TRBV7-9
j_call: TRBJ2-2
cdr3_aa: CASSKQGAPGELFF
cdr3_nt: TGTGCCAGCAGCAAACAGGGGGCCCCCGGGGAGCTGTTTTTT

d_call: .
clone_size: .
v_call: TRBV30
j_call: TRBJ2-2
cdr3_aa: CAWSQGDTGELFF
cdr3_nt: TGTGCCTGGAGTCAAGGTGACACCGGGGAGCTGTTTTTT

d_call: .
clone_size: .
v_call: TRBV24-1
j_call: TRBJ2-1
cdr3_aa: CATSDFLDGHNEQFF
cdr3_nt: TGTGCCACCAGTGATTTTCTGGACGGACACAATGAGCAGTTCTTC

d_call: .
clone_size: .
v_call: TRBV4-3
j_call: TRBJ2-3
cdr3_aa: CASSQGAGEGTDTQYF
cdr3_nt: TGCGCCAGCAGCCAAGGTGCCGGGGAGGGCACAGATACGCAGTATTTT

d_call: .
clone_size: .
v_call: TRBV5-5
j_call: TRBJ2-3
cdr3_aa: CASSLDLGTDTQYF
cdr3_nt: TGTGCCAGCAGCTTGGACCTGGGGACAGATACGCAGTATTTT

d_call: .
clone_size: .
v_call: TRBV9
j_call: TRBJ2-7
cdr3_aa: CASSPGASSYEQYF
cdr3_nt: TGTGCCAGCAGTCCCGGTGCGTCCTCCTACGAGCAGTACTTC

d_call: .
clone_size: few
v_call: TRBV7-3
j_call: TRBJ1-1
cdr3_aa: CASSLTPGRTTEAFF
cdr3_nt: TGTGCCAGCAGCTTAACCCCGGGACGGACCACTGAAGCTTTCTTT

d_call: TRBD1
clone_size: .
v_call: TRBV4-3
j_call: TRBJ2-5
cdr3_aa: CASSQQGAPETQYF
cdr3_nt: TGCGCCAGCAGCCAGCAGGGGGCGCCCGAGACCCAGTACTTC